This TCR beta chain was obtained from a study of blood T cell repertoires in COVID-19. In the original analysis: Using reference gene primer amplification, nucleated cell counts were estimated. The data were produced by immunoSEQ multiplex PCR, yet TCRdb's version contains in-frame clones alone and is incomplete. V and J calls and clone size follow that table, whereas D and trimming were derived from the DNA. Seen here are about 280,000 clones, 75% to 90% observed once, and the top ten hold about 2.7%. Sequenced sample: PBMCs or T cells enriched from blood (not recorded which). The source of this sequence is a woman between 45 and 60 years old who had recovered from COVID-19.

Here the CDR3 DNA reads TGTGCCAGCAGCCAAGGGGGCGGGAGGATGTATGAGCAGTTCTTC. Protein: CASSQGGGRMYEQFF. This rearrangement joins TRBV11-2 to TRBJ2-1; perhaps TRBD2 as D (8 bases). CDR1 is SGHAT and CDR2 is FQNNGV in the germline V gene. Trimming took off 5 bases at V and 8 bases at J, with 19 bases between the two ends. The CDR3 runs to 15 residues.